Listed below are T cell receptor beta chains from one sample, sequenced in a study of immune aging and cytomegalovirus after organ transplant. TCRdb ran MiXCR on the single-cell sequencing reads and lists one entry per CDR3 protein. The data hold roughly 23,000 distinct CDR3 sequences, with around 34% observed a single time. Antigens of these TCRs are unknown. The starting material was CMV peptide-activated CD4+ and CD8+ T cells sorted from blood, obtained at five time points, pooled. These receptors all come from a female donor who had a heart transplant and CMV viremia. CDR3s include the opening cysteine and the closing phenylalanine or tryptophan. D genes are given only for firm matches. Size is omitted from some rows. Given values are once, few, many or a class for expanded clones.

j_call | v_call | clone_size | d_call | cdr3_aa | cdr3_nt
TRBJ1-3 | TRBV27 | medium-sized | . | CASSTRREVGNTIYF | TGTGCCAGCAGTACACGACGGGAAGTTGGAAACACCATATATTTT
TRBJ2-1 | TRBV7-3 | . | TRBD2 | CASSPSAAGAHEQFF | TGTGCCAGCAGCCCGAGTGCAGCGGGAGCCCATGAGCAGTTCTTC
TRBJ1-1 | TRBV5-5 | many | TRBD1 | CASSLAGQGETEAFF | TGTGCCAGCAGCTTGGCCGGCCAGGGGGAGACTGAAGCTTTCTTT
TRBJ2-1 | TRBV19 | few | TRBD2 | CASSMTSGGYNEQFF | TGTGCCAGTAGTATGACTAGCGGGGGTTACAATGAGCAGTTCTTC
TRBJ2-7 | TRBV20-1 | . | . | CSASGVRRYEQYF | TGCAGTGCTAGTGGGGTCCGACGCTACGAGCAGTACTTC
TRBJ2-5 | TRBV24-1 | . | TRBD1 | CSTSGTGQQETQYF | TGTTCCACCAGTGGTACGGGACAGCAAGAGACCCAGTACTTC
TRBJ2-2 | TRBV20-1 | medium-sized | . | CSARGAGVSTGELFF | TGCAGTGCTAGGGGGGCGGGAGTGTCCACCGGGGAGCTGTTTTTT
TRBJ2-1 | TRBV7-6 | . | . | CASSLIGLTGSYNEQFF | TGTGCCAGCAGCTTAATAGGACTGACGGGCTCCTACAATGAGCAGTTCTTC
TRBJ2-4 | TRBV4-1 | . | . | CASSHHQGYQLAKNIQYF | TGCGCCAGCAGCCATCACCAGGGCTACCAACTAGCCAAAAACATCCAGTACTTC
TRBJ2-6 | TRBV7-9 | few | . | CASNPPAYSGANVLTF | TGTGCCAGCAACCCGCCCGCGTACTCTGGGGCCAACGTCCTGACTTTC